This is a list of T cell receptor beta chains from one sample in a study of T cell changes during pregnancy in multiple sclerosis. The protocol was immunoSEQ multiplex PCR, while the TCRdb copy is restricted to in-frame clones and leaves out a portion. Seen here are around 130,000 clones, around 95% observed once, and the top ten hold roughly 0.44%. Sequences were derived from peripheral blood, sampled after pregnancy. These receptors were obtained from a female donor with multiple sclerosis, enrolled in a pregnancy study. CDR3s include the opening cysteine and the closing phenylalanine or tryptophan. D genes are given only for firm matches. Part of the rows lack a size; the others show once, few, many or a class for expanded clones.

J: TRBJ2-1
V: TRBV2
D: -
size: -
CDR3: CASSGAGRGYNEQFF
DNA: TGTGCCAGCAGTGGAGCGGGCAGGGGCTACAATGAGCAGTTCTTC

J: TRBJ2-7
V: TRBV27
D: -
size: once
CDR3: CASSPSGSWQYF
DNA: TGTGCCAGCAGTCCCTCGGGGAGTTGGCAGTACTTC

J: TRBJ1-3
V: TRBV5-5
D: -
size: few
CDR3: CASSLAGAGNTIYF
DNA: TGTGCCAGCAGCTTGGCTGGGGCCGGAAACACCATATATTTT

J: TRBJ2-1
V: TRBV6-6
D: TRBD2
size: -
CDR3: CASSKTLAASYNEQFF
DNA: TGTGCCAGCAGCAAGACGCTAGCGGCCTCCTACAATGAGCAGTTCTTC

J: TRBJ1-2
V: TRBV7-8
D: -
size: -
CDR3: CASSLAIIDSNYGYTF
DNA: TGTGCCAGCAGCTTAGCGATAATAGACTCTAACTATGGCTACACCTTC

J: TRBJ2-5
V: TRBV30
D: -
size: -
CDR3: CAWSANRAGETQYF
DNA: TGTGCCTGGAGCGCTAACAGGGCTGGGGAGACCCAGTACTTC

J: TRBJ1-2
V: TRBV20-1
D: -
size: -
CDR3: CSVRDYGYTF
DNA: TGCAGTGTTCGAGACTATGGCTACACCTTC

J: TRBJ2-2
V: TRBV7-8
D: TRBD2
size: -
CDR3: CAIRLAGAITGELFF
DNA: TGTGCCATTCGTCTAGCGGGAGCGATCACCGGGGAGCTGTTTTTT

J: TRBJ2-1
V: TRBV5-4
D: TRBD2
size: -
CDR3: CASSLASGSSYNEQFF
DNA: TGTGCCAGCAGCTTGGCTAGCGGGAGCTCCTACAATGAGCAGTTCTTC

J: TRBJ2-7
V: TRBV19
D: -
size: -
CDR3: CASSIVGAPSYEQYF
DNA: TGTGCCAGTAGTATAGTGGGGGCCCCCTCCTACGAGCAGTACTTC

J: TRBJ1-2
V: TRBV5-4
D: TRBD1
size: -
CDR3: CASSLGTGGYGYTF
DNA: TGTGCCAGCAGCTTGGGGACAGGGGGCTATGGCTACACCTTC

J: TRBJ1-6
V: TRBV4-1
D: TRBD1
size: -
CDR3: CASSQEIGTGVLPLHF
DNA: TGCGCCAGCAGCCAAGAAATCGGGACAGGGGTTTTACCCCTCCACTTT

J: TRBJ1-3
V: TRBV6-5
D: -
size: -
CDR3: CASSYGGTGNTIYF
DNA: TGTGCCAGCAGTTACGGGGGGACTGGAAACACCATATATTTT

J: TRBJ2-3
V: TRBV19
D: TRBD2
size: -
CDR3: CASRAGTSGVRDTQYF
DNA: TGTGCCAGTAGGGCAGGGACTAGCGGAGTCCGAGATACGCAGTATTTT

J: TRBJ2-1
V: TRBV7-3
D: TRBD2
size: -
CDR3: CASSLGPPTSGPGNEQFF
DNA: TGTGCCAGCAGCTTAGGACCCCCTACTAGCGGCCCAGGGAATGAGCAGTTCTTC

J: TRBJ1-6
V: TRBV28
D: TRBD1
size: -
CDR3: CASSQTGGSNSPLHF
DNA: TGTGCCAGCAGTCAGACAGGGGGGAGTAATTCACCCCTCCACTTT

J: TRBJ2-3
V: TRBV29-1
D: -
size: -
CDR3: CSATRGTDTQYF
DNA: TGCAGCGCGACTAGAGGCACAGATACGCAGTATTTT

J: TRBJ2-1
V: TRBV11-2
D: -
size: -
CDR3: CASSLASGQNEQFF
DNA: TGTGCCAGCAGCTTGGCTAGCGGACAGAATGAGCAGTTCTTC

J: TRBJ1-1
V: TRBV18
D: TRBD1
size: -
CDR3: CASSPLGTGGNTEAFF
DNA: TGTGCCAGCTCACCACTCGGCACAGGGGGGAACACTGAAGCTTTCTTT

J: TRBJ1-3
V: TRBV5-4
D: TRBD1
size: -
CDR3: CASSLIGQGSGNTIYF
DNA: TGTGCCAGCAGTCTAATCGGACAGGGCTCTGGAAACACCATATATTTT

J: TRBJ2-7
V: TRBV6-1
D: -
size: -
CDR3: CASSSTGISYEQYF
DNA: TGTGCCAGCAGTAGTACAGGGATCTCCTACGAGCAGTACTTC

J: TRBJ2-7
V: TRBV27
D: TRBD1
size: -
CDR3: CASSSGTGYYEQYF
DNA: TGTGCCAGCAGTTCCGGGACAGGATACTACGAGCAGTACTTC

J: TRBJ1-5
V: TRBV6-5
D: -
size: -
CDR3: CASSRQGRAQPQHF
DNA: TGTGCCAGCAGCCGACAAGGGAGAGCTCAGCCCCAGCATTTT

J: TRBJ2-2
V: TRBV19
D: -
size: once
CDR3: CASSTQGTGELFF
DNA: TGTGCCAGTAGTACACAGGGTACCGGGGAGCTGTTTTTT

J: TRBJ2-7
V: TRBV28
D: -
size: -
CDR3: CASSFHRSLLYEQYF
DNA: TGTGCCAGCAGTTTCCACCGCTCACTCCTCTACGAGCAGTACTTC

J: TRBJ2-1
V: TRBV2
D: -
size: -
CDR3: CASSPQGRGFYNEQFF
DNA: TGTGCCAGCAGTCCTCAAGGCAGGGGATTTTACAATGAGCAGTTCTTC

J: TRBJ2-7
V: TRBV5-5
D: TRBD2
size: -
CDR3: CASSLGTSGKNEQYF
DNA: TGTGCCAGCAGCTTGGGGACTAGCGGGAAAAACGAGCAGTACTTC

J: TRBJ2-1
V: TRBV18
D: TRBD1
size: -
CDR3: CASYRDRSDNEQFF
DNA: TGTGCCAGCTACCGGGACAGGAGCGACAATGAGCAGTTCTTC

J: TRBJ1-1
V: TRBV6-5
D: -
size: -
CDR3: CASSYSLEMNTEAFF
DNA: TGTGCCAGCAGTTACAGTCTTGAGATGAACACTGAAGCTTTCTTT

J: TRBJ2-3
V: TRBV5-1
D: -
size: -
CDR3: CASSPQEAAFWDTQYF
DNA: TGCGCCAGCAGCCCCCAGGAGGCCGCCTTCTGGGATACGCAGTATTTT

J: TRBJ2-7
V: TRBV28
D: TRBD1
size: -
CDR3: CASRSSGTEYEQYF
DNA: TGTGCCAGCAGATCTTCCGGGACAGAATACGAGCAGTACTTC

J: TRBJ1-6
V: TRBV7-2
D: -
size: -
CDR3: CASSPRFRPGGVSPLHF
DNA: TGTGCCAGCAGCCCCCGTTTTCGGCCGGGAGGTGTTTCACCCCTCCACTTT

J: TRBJ2-2
V: TRBV11-2
D: -
size: -
CDR3: CASGLGTSNTGELFF
DNA: TGTGCCAGCGGCCTCGGGACTTCGAACACCGGGGAGCTGTTTTTT

J: TRBJ2-7
V: TRBV28
D: -
size: -
CDR3: CASKDRPSAYEQYF
DNA: TGTGCCAGCAAGGACAGACCTTCCGCCTACGAGCAGTACTTC

J: TRBJ2-7
V: TRBV19
D: TRBD2
size: -
CDR3: CASSVTSGRGIEQYF
DNA: TGTGCCAGTAGTGTGACTAGCGGGAGAGGAATCGAGCAGTACTTC

J: TRBJ1-3
V: TRBV16
D: -
size: -
CDR3: CASSQGLAGNTIYF
DNA: TGTGCCAGCAGCCAAGGGCTGGCTGGAAACACCATATATTTT

J: TRBJ1-2
V: TRBV28
D: -
size: -
CDR3: CASSLGSRVWGEYGYTF
DNA: TGTGCCAGCAGTTTAGGATCCAGGGTATGGGGGGAGTATGGCTACACCTTC

J: TRBJ2-1
V: TRBV5-6
D: TRBD2
size: -
CDR3: CASSFRTSGRKNEQFF
DNA: TGTGCCAGCAGCTTTCGGACTAGCGGGAGGAAGAATGAGCAGTTCTTC

J: TRBJ2-7
V: TRBV7-9
D: TRBD2
size: -
CDR3: CASSLAAGLAGGKRNEQYF
DNA: TGTGCCAGCAGCTTAGCCGCGGGACTAGCGGGAGGGAAAAGAAACGAGCAGTACTTC

J: TRBJ2-7
V: TRBV29-1
D: -
size: -
CDR3: CSVSDFSYEQYF
DNA: TGCAGCGTCTCGGACTTCTCCTACGAGCAGTACTTC

J: TRBJ2-1
V: TRBV7-2
D: TRBD2
size: -
CDR3: CASSLVSLAGYNEQFF
DNA: TGTGCCAGCAGCTTAGTGTCACTAGCGGGGTACAATGAGCAGTTCTTC

J: TRBJ2-5
V: TRBV9
D: TRBD2
size: -
CDR3: CASSVGGGRQETQYF
DNA: TGTGCCAGCAGCGTAGGAGGCGGGAGGCAAGAGACCCAGTACTTC

J: TRBJ1-2
V: TRBV5-4
D: TRBD1
size: once
CDR3: CASSSRDRPNYGYTF
DNA: TGTGCCAGCAGCTCCCGGGACAGACCTAACTATGGCTACACCTTC

J: TRBJ2-3
V: TRBV19
D: -
size: -
CDR3: CASTPTAASTDTQYF
DNA: TGTGCCAGTACACCGACAGCTGCTAGCACAGATACGCAGTATTTT

J: TRBJ2-3
V: TRBV5-1
D: TRBD2
size: -
CDR3: CASSLEGLARYQADTQYF
DNA: TGCGCCAGCAGCTTAGAGGGACTAGCGCGTTATCAGGCAGATACGCAGTATTTT

J: TRBJ1-2
V: TRBV28
D: TRBD1
size: -
CDR3: CASSSRGPTNYGYTF
DNA: TGTGCCAGCAGTTCCAGGGGGCCCACTAACTATGGCTACACCTTC

J: TRBJ1-6
V: TRBV4-3
D: -
size: -
CDR3: CASSQVGLSPLHF
DNA: TGCGCCAGCAGCCAAGTTGGACTTTCACCCCTCCACTTT

J: TRBJ2-1
V: TRBV5-1
D: TRBD2
size: -
CDR3: CASSHRTSGSSDGHAKFF
DNA: TGCGCCAGCAGCCACCGGACTAGCGGGAGTTCGGACGGGCACGCGAAGTTCTTC

J: TRBJ1-5
V: TRBV16
D: -
size: -
CDR3: CASSQSNAGVEEPQHF
DNA: TGTGCCAGCAGCCAATCTAATGCGGGGGTAGAGGAGCCCCAGCATTTT

J: TRBJ1-2
V: TRBV28
D: TRBD1
size: -
CDR3: CASSAGGRGYTF
DNA: TGTGCCAGCAGTGCAGGGGGCAGAGGCTACACCTTC

J: TRBJ2-4
V: TRBV4-3
D: TRBD2
size: -
CDR3: CASSPAWGGNIQYF
DNA: TGCGCCAGCAGCCCGGCGTGGGGGGGAAACATTCAGTACTTC

J: TRBJ2-5
V: TRBV10-3
D: TRBD2
size: -
CDR3: CATAIPTSGIETQYF
DNA: TGTGCCACCGCCATTCCGACTAGCGGGATTGAGACCCAGTACTTC

J: TRBJ2-1
V: TRBV14
D: -
size: -
CDR3: CASSQGGISFNEQFF
DNA: TGTGCCAGCAGCCAAGGGGGCATTTCGTTCAATGAGCAGTTCTTC

J: TRBJ2-7
V: TRBV19
D: TRBD2
size: -
CDR3: CASSIDATSGDSYEQYF
DNA: TGTGCCAGTAGTATAGATGCGACTAGCGGGGACTCCTACGAGCAGTACTTC

J: TRBJ1-3
V: TRBV9
D: -
size: -
CDR3: CASSVGASDISGNTIYF
DNA: TGTGCCAGCAGCGTAGGAGCGTCGGACATCTCTGGAAACACCATATATTTT

J: TRBJ1-2
V: TRBV6-4
D: TRBD1
size: -
CDR3: CASRTGTGYGYTF
DNA: TGTGCCAGCAGGACCGGGACAGGGTATGGCTACACCTTC

J: TRBJ2-3
V: TRBV14
D: TRBD2
size: -
CDR3: CATRRTSGNTQYF
DNA: TGTGCTACGCGCCGGACTAGCGGAAATACGCAGTATTTT